This TCR beta chain was recovered during a study of T cell responses to AZD1222 COVID-19 vaccine. Germline V CDR1 and CDR2: LGHDT, YNNKEL (reference sequence). V lost 4 bases, J lost 8 bases, and 10 bases stayed unmatched. This CDR3 is built from 15 residues. Second-dose schedules of about 4 or about 12 weeks were combined. Sequencing was performed with immunoSEQ multiplex PCR; in TCRdb, only in-frame clones are kept and a portion is missing. Of about 140,000 clones detected, roughly nine tenths appear once; the ten largest clones hold over 1%. Sequences were derived from peripheral blood, sampled 28 days after the second AZD1222 dose. The chain couples TRBV3-1 (or the pseudogene TRBV3-2) to TRBJ1-4; 7 bases agree with TRBD1. This TCR was recovered from an adult who received the AZD1222 COVID-19 vaccine. The CDR3 nucleotides read TGTGCCAGCAGCCCACGACAGGGTAGTCGAGAAAAACTGTTTTTT. It is translated as CASSPRQGSREKLFF.